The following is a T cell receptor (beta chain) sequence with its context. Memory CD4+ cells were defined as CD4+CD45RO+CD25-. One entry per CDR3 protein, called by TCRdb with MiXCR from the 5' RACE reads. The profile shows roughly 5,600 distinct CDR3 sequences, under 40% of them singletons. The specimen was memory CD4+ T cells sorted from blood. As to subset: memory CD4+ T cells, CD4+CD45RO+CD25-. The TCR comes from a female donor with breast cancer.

The CDR3 bases are TGTGCCAGCAGTTTGACTAGCGGGAGGAACACCGGGGAGCTGTTTTTT. It is translated as CASSLTSGRNTGELFF. V usage is TRBV6-2 or TRBV6-3 and J usage is TRBJ2-2, with 12 bases fitting TRBD2. The CDR3 has 16 amino acids. The ends lost 4 bases at V and 1 base at J; junction bases unmatched: 1. Germline-derived CDR1 and CDR2 are MNHEY and SVGEGT.